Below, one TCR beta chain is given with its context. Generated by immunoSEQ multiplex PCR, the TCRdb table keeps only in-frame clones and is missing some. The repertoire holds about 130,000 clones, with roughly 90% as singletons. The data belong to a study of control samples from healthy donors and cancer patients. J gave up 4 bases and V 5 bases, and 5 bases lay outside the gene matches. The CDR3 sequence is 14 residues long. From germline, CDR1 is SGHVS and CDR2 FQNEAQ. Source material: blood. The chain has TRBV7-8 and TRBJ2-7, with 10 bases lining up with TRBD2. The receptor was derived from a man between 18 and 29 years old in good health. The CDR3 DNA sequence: TGTGCCAGCAGCCCTACTAGCGGGGTGTACGAGCAGTACTTC. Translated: CASSPTSGVYEQYF.